This TCR beta chain was observed in a study of graft-versus-host responses after intestinal transplantation. The assay was immunoSEQ multiplex PCR, and TCRdb's table has in-frame clones only and misses some. The sample holds tens of thousands of clones; more than 90% are singletons and the top ten take 6.5% to 8.5%. Bone marrow after transplant came from the posterior iliac crest or elsewhere. Germline CDR1 MNHNY, CDR2 SVGAGI (reference sequence). CDR3 size: 11 residues. The sample in question was bone marrow, obtained roughly 110 weeks after intestinal transplantation. The origin of this receptor is a human patient who received an intestinal transplant, so some T cells may come from the graft donor. J is TRBJ2-5 and V is TRBV6-6; D remains unclear. The DNA end is a closer match to TRBJ2-7, so the J assignment may be wrong. CDR3 sequence reads: CATQTAYEQYF. CDR3 coding DNA: TGTGCCACCCAAACAGCCTACGAGCAGTACTTC.